Below are 4 T cell receptor beta chains sequenced from a single sample in a study of T cell changes during pregnancy in multiple sclerosis. Produced via immunoSEQ multiplex PCR; TCRdb's table is partial and in-frame only. The table includes about 46,000 clones, about 94% detected once. This specimen was CD8+ T cells from peripheral blood mononuclear cells, taken in the first trimester of pregnancy. The origin of the receptors is a female donor with multiple sclerosis, enrolled in a pregnancy study.

The chain combines TRBV7-9 with TRBJ2-5; TRBD2 agrees at 10 bases. From germline, CDR1 is SEHNR and CDR2 FQNEAQ (reference sequence). The J segment lost 5 bases and the V segment lost 1 base, leaving 4 bases of the junction unmatched. The length of the CDR3 is 15 residues. This chain's CDR3 is CASSLERGGSETQYF. DNA for the CDR3: TGTGCCAGCAGCTTAGAGCGGGGGGGCTCGGAGACCCAGTACTTC.

This chain joins TRBV4-3 and TRBJ1-1; D is unresolved. The CDR3 has 15 amino acids. Germline V gene sequence: CDR1 LGHNA, CDR2 YSLEER. Between the trimmed V and J ends, which lost 0 bases and 0 bases, there was a span of 8 bases. CDR3 sequence (DNA): TGCGCCAGCAGCCAAGATCAGTACATGAACACTGAAGCTTTCTTT. Translated: CASSQDQYMNTEAFF.

The chain links TRBV27 to TRBJ2-2, with TRBD2 as a possible D gene (5 bases). Germline V gene data show CDR1 as MNHEY and CDR2 as SMNVEV (reference sequence). The CDR3 contains 12 residues. Trimming shortened V by 10 bases and J by 4 bases, and 10 bases separated the two germline ends. Here the CDR3 DNA reads TGTGCCACCTTGGACTTCACCGGGGAGCTGTTTTTT. Amino acids: CATLDFTGELFF.

The chain carries TRBV4-1 and TRBJ1-4, with 9 bases fitting TRBD1. This CDR3 comprises 18 residues. V dropped 2 bases and J dropped 8; count of bases not matched to a gene: 15. Germline V gene lookup returns CDR1 MGHRA and CDR2 YSYEKL. The CDR3 protein is CASSQLGQGRAGVEKLFF. The CDR3 DNA sequence: TGCGCCAGCAGCCAACTGGGACAGGGTAGGGCCGGGGTCGAAAAACTGTTTTTT.